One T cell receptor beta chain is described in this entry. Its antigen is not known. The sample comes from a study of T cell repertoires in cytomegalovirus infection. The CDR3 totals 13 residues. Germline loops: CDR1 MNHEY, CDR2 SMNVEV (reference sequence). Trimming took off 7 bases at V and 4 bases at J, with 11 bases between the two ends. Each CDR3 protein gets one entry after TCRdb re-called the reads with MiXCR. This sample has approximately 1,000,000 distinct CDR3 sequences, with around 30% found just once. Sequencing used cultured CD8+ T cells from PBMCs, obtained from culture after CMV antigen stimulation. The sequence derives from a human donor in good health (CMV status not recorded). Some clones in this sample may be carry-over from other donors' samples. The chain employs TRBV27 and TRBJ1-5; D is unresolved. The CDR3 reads CASKSQLNQPQHF. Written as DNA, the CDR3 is TGTGCCAGCAAGTCGCAGTTGAATCAGCCCCAGCATTTT.